The 11 T cell receptor beta chains below come from one sample, sequenced in a study of human T cells and chemical hapten exposure. Time point of the sample: patch test 1, 2 weeks after DPC sensitization. The treatment was: therapeutic diphenylcyclopropenone sensitization with weekly scalp DPC. A single record per CDR3 protein comes from TCRdb applying MiXCR to the RACE reads. The sample includes 80,000 to 100,000 distinct CDR3 sequences, over 6% of them seen just once. This specimen was whole blood, taken in connection with sensitization to the hapten diphenylcyclopropenone (DPC). These receptors came from a young woman with alopecia areata. Some clones in this sample may be carry-over from other donors' samples.

The chain uses TRBV7-9 and TRBJ1-1; D gene unclear. Germline lookup yields CDR1 SEHNR and CDR2 FQNEAQ (reference sequence). This CDR3 spans 14 amino acids. V was pared by 0 bases and J by 3 bases, with 8 bases between. In DNA, the CDR3 is TGTGCCAGCAGCTTAGCCAATTGGGACACTGAAGCTTTCTTT. It yields the protein CASSLANWDTEAFF.

This clonotype showed up just a few times. The chain joins TRBV30 to TRBJ1-2; a possible D gene is TRBD1 (6 bases). The CDR3 covers 15 residues. Trimming removed 3 bases at V and 5 bases at J, with 19 bases between. Germline V gene sequence: CDR1 GTSNPN, CDR2 SVGIG (reference sequence). For the CDR3, the DNA is TGTGCCTGGAGCTTCTCCGGGGGGACACCTTATGGCTACACCTTC. It encodes CAWSFSGGTPYGYTF. Using reference TRBV30 and TRBJ1-2 for the parts outside the CDR3, the full variable domain is SQTIHQWPATLVQPVGSPLSLECTVEGTSNPNLYWYRQAAGRGLQLLFYSVGIGQISSEVPQNLSASRPQDRQFILSSKKLLLSDSGFYLCAWSFSGGTPYGYTFGSGTRLTVV.

The sample holds many counts of this clonotype. The chain uses TRBV11-2 and TRBJ1-1, with 7 bases lining up with TRBD1. The CDR3 runs 15 residues. In germline, CDR1 is SGHAT, CDR2 FQNNGV. Trimming took 5 bases from V and 0 from J; bases not matched to a gene: 6. CDR3 coding DNA: TGTGCCAGCAGCCCCCGACAGGGAATGAACACTGAAGCTTTCTTT. Encoded protein: CASSPRQGMNTEAFF.

In this sample, this clonotype turned up many times. As DNA, the CDR3 is TGTGCCAGCAGCTGGGGACAGGGAGGCACTGAAGCTTTCTTT. Encoded protein: CASSWGQGGTEAFF. V is TRBV11-2 and J is TRBJ1-1, with 9 bases aligning to TRBD1. The CDR3 runs to 14 residues. Germline V gene lookup returns CDR1 SGHAT and CDR2 FQNNGV. The junction had 4 bases not matched to a gene; V was cut back by 4 bases and J by 4 bases.

There are a few counts of this clonotype. This chain links TRBV5-1 with TRBJ2-5; 8 positions match TRBD2. Germline V gene data show CDR1 as SGHRS and CDR2 as YFSETQ. V was clipped by 1 base and J by 5 bases; unmatched bases: 16. The CDR3 has 18 residues. Here the CDR3 DNA reads TGCGCCAGCAGCTTGCTGGGGACTAGGAAACCACCCGGGGAGACCCAGTACTTC. Translation: CASSLLGTRKPPGETQYF.

At least ten counts were recorded for this clonotype. The genes are TRBV7-2 and TRBJ2-3; 10 positions agree with TRBD2. Per germline, CDR1 SGHTA and CDR2 FQGNSA. Unmatched junction bases numbered 7, after V lost 5 bases and J lost 2 bases. This CDR3 spans 16 amino acids. Here the CDR3 DNA reads TGTGCCAGCAGCCGAGCTAGCGGGGGACTCACAGATACGCAGTATTTT. Translation gives CASSRASGGLTDTQYF.

A few counts support this clonotype. This chain links TRBV2 with TRBJ2-5; D uncertain. V was pared by 4 bases and J by 3 bases, with 12 bases between. Germline CDR1 is SNHLY and CDR2 is FYNNEI. CDR3 size: 14 residues. The CDR3 DNA reads as TGTGCCAGCAGTGTCGACTCCAGCGAAGAGACCCAGTACTTC. Protein: CASSVDSSEETQYF. Combining the CDR3 with reference TRBV2 and TRBJ2-5 gives the whole variable domain EPEVTQTPSHQVTQMGQEVILRCVPISNHLYFYWYRQILGQKVEFLVSFYNNEISEKSEIFDDQFSVERPDGSNFTLKIRSTKLEDSAMYFCASSVDSSEETQYFGPGTRLLVL.

This clonotype was recorded many times. This rearrangement joins TRBV20-1 to TRBJ2-3, with no clear D. The ends were cut back, 3 bases at V and 10 bases at J, with 14 bases in the middle. Looked up from germline, CDR1 is DFQATT and CDR2 is SNEGSKA (reference sequence). CDR3 size: 12 residues. This CDR3 reads CSASAESQAQYF. The CDR3 bases are TGCAGTGCTAGTGCAGAATCCCAGGCGCAGTATTTT.

This clonotype was counted at least ten times. The CDR3 spells CASSPGQGGADTQYF. CDR3 nucleotide sequence: TGCGCCAGCAGTCCCGGACAGGGCGGCGCAGATACGCAGTATTTT. This chain connects TRBV5-1 to TRBJ2-3; 8 nucleotides match TRBD1. Germline V gene sequence: CDR1 SGHRS, CDR2 YFSETQ. The J segment lost 4 bases and the V segment lost 5 bases, leaving 9 bases of the junction unmatched. This CDR3 has 15 amino acids.

This clonotype was seen a handful of times. The rearrangement joins TRBV12-5 to TRBJ1-1; no firm D call. V was trimmed by 3 bases and J by 7 bases, leaving 9 bases between them. The CDR3 has 12 amino acids. Germline loops: CDR1 LGHNT, CDR2 FRNRAP. CDR3 protein: CASGFWSDEAFF. The CDR3 coding sequence is TGTGCTAGTGGTTTTTGGTCAGATGAAGCTTTCTTT.

The sample holds many counts of this clonotype. The chain couples TRBV2 to TRBJ2-2; 7 positions agree with TRBD2. The CDR3 has 14 amino acids. V lost 3 bases, J lost 7 bases, and 5 bases stayed unmatched. Germline V gives CDR1 SNHLY, CDR2 FYNNEI. DNA of the CDR3: TGTGCCAGCAGTGACCCGGGGGGAGTCGGGGAGCTGTTTTTT. Translation gives CASSDPGGVGELFF.